The 20 T cell receptor beta chains in this list originate from one sample, sequenced in a study of monozygotic twins with inflammatory bowel disease. TCRdb derives one entry per CDR3 protein from the 5' RACE reads, leaving out DNA. The sample spans 200,000 to 250,000 distinct CDR3 sequences; the ten largest clones claim around 7.7%. Sequenced input: blood. All receptors come from a human donor with ulcerative colitis or Crohn's disease, or a healthy co-twin of an affected twin (not recorded which).

The rearrangement uses TRBV1 and TRBJ2-1; the TCRdb D gene call, TRBD2, has no DNA to confirm it. TRBV1 is assigned pseudogene status. The CDR3 covers 16 residues. This CDR3 reads CTSPGGRKNRYNEQFF.

This chain joins TRBV27 and TRBJ2-2; TCRdb indicates TRBD1, and absent DNA this call remains unverified. The germline gives CDR1 MNHEY, CDR2 SMNVEV (reference sequence). The CDR3 sequence is 15 residues long. CDR3 protein: CASTLGRGNTGELFF.

V is TRBV2 and J is TRBJ2-3; TCRdb designates TRBD2, a call that cannot be tested without DNA. This CDR3 spans 13 amino acids. Germline V gene lookup returns CDR1 SNHLY and CDR2 FYNNEI. CDR3 protein: CASGRARTDTQYF.

The V and J genes are TRBV20-1 and TRBJ2-2; without DNA, the TCRdb call of TRBD2 cannot be checked. The germline V gene encodes CDR1 DFQATT and CDR2 SNEGSKA (reference sequence). The CDR3 covers 15 residues. CDR3 region: CSARADYLNTGELFF.

The chain joins TRBV19 to TRBJ2-3; TCRdb names TRBD2, which stays unverified in the absence of DNA. Germline CDR1 is LNHDA and CDR2 is SQIVND (reference sequence). The CDR3 has 14 residues. CDR3: CASSIKVAGDTQYF.

The chain recombines TRBV20-1 with TRBJ2-7; TCRdb proposes TRBD1, but this gene call is untestable without DNA. CDR3 length: 13 amino acids. CDR1 and CDR2 (germline): DFQATT, SNEGSKA (reference sequence). The chain's CDR3 is CSAIKGQGYEQYF.

The genes are TRBV18 and TRBJ2-1; TCRdb proposes TRBD1, but this gene call is untestable without DNA. This CDR3 spans 13 amino acids. The V gene's germline CDR1 is KGHSH and CDR2 LQKENI. CDR3 region: CASSPPQGGEQFF.

The rearrangement uses TRBV11-3 and TRBJ2-4. CDR1 is SGHNT, CDR2 YENEEA, per germline. The CDR3 covers 13 residues. CDR3: CASSLNRENIQYF.

The chain carries TRBV10-3 and TRBJ1-6. The germline CDR1 and CDR2 sequences are ENHRY and SYGVKD. There are 12 residues in the CDR3. The CDR3 protein is CAISAVDSPLYF.

The CDR3 here is CASSSWDQETQYF. J is TRBJ2-5 and V is TRBV12-3 or TRBV12-4. This CDR3 comprises 13 residues.

V and J are TRBV4-3 and TRBJ2-7; TCRdb picks TRBD2, but there is no DNA to check that call. The CDR3 sequence is 15 residues long. In germline, CDR1 is LGHNA, CDR2 YSLEER. This chain's CDR3 is CASSLLGTSSNEQYF.

The chain is built from TRBV3-1 and TRBJ1-3; the D call from TCRdb, TRBD1, cannot be confirmed without DNA. CDR1 and CDR2 from the germline V gene are LGHDT and YNNKEL (reference sequence). The CDR3 totals 12 residues. The CDR3 loop reads CASSQGAGQEYF.

The chain combines TRBV12-3 or TRBV12-4 with TRBJ2-5; absent DNA, TCRdb's TRBD1 call cannot be checked. This CDR3 is 15 amino acids long. The CDR3 is CASSPLAGWGETQYF.

V is TRBV6-2 or TRBV6-3 and J is TRBJ1-5. Germline assignment: CDR1 MNHEY and CDR2 SVGEGT. The CDR3 totals 15 residues. The CDR3 protein is CASRPSLPSNEPQHF.

The rearrangement joins TRBV4-2 to TRBJ1-3. The CDR3 totals 13 residues. The germline CDR1 and CDR2 sequences are LGHNA and YNFKEQ. The CDR3 sequence is CASSPTSGNTIYF.

The gene calls are TRBV29-1 and TRBJ2-7; the TRBD1 assignment by TCRdb is unverifiable without DNA. Germline loops: CDR1 SQVTM, CDR2 ANQGSEA. This CDR3 contains 13 residues. The chain's CDR3 is CSVPGQGALEQYF.

This chain uses TRBV5-5 with TRBJ1-1; TCRdb calls TRBD1, which cannot be checked without DNA. There are 12 residues in the CDR3. Germline assignment: CDR1 SGHKS and CDR2 YYEKEE (reference sequence). The CDR3 sequence: CASSPRTGEAFF.

V gene TRBV6-5 combines with J gene TRBJ1-3. This CDR3 has 15 residues. Germline V gives CDR1 MNHEY, CDR2 SVGAGI. The CDR3 sequence is CASSYSSGSGNTIYF.

The chain is built from TRBV3-1 and TRBJ2-1; with no DNA, the TCRdb D assignment of TRBD2 cannot be verified. CDR3 length: 16 amino acids. Germline V lookup: CDR1 LGHDT, CDR2 YNNKEL (reference sequence). The CDR3 sequence: CASSQEPSGSLHEQFF.

The chain recombines TRBV4-1 with TRBJ2-1; without DNA, the TCRdb call of TRBD1 cannot be checked. Per germline, CDR1 MGHRA and CDR2 YSYEKL. The CDR3 is 15 residues long. The CDR3 spells CASSHQGGVNNEQFF.